Following are 13 T cell receptor beta chains from one sample sequenced in a study of control samples from healthy donors and cancer patients. Here immunoSEQ multiplex PCR was the method, and the copy in TCRdb shows in-frame clones only, minus some. This table has 140,000 or so clones, roughly 94% appearing once. The specimen sequenced was PBMCs. The receptor set was obtained from a man aged 60 to 69 with colorectal cancer.

This clone was seen a single time. The genes are TRBV19 and TRBJ2-3, with a possible D match to TRBD1 (6 bases). The CDR3 extends over 16 amino acids. With 6 bases removed from V and 1 base from J, the gap between germline ends came to 17 bases. Germline CDR1 is LNHDA and CDR2 is SQIVND (reference sequence). The CDR3 DNA reads as TGTGCCAGTAGCAGGGGCTCGCCCTTGGGCACAGATACGCAGTATTTT. Translated: CASSRGSPLGTDTQYF.

The rearrangement uses TRBV19 and TRBJ1-2, with D uncertain. Germline loops: CDR1 LNHDA, CDR2 SQIVND (reference sequence). This CDR3 has 14 residues. V was cut by 0 bases and J by 6 bases, with 11 bases left in between. CDR3 DNA sequence: TGTGCCAGTAGTATAGATCATGAAGGGAATGGCTACACCTTC. Its translation is CASSIDHEGNGYTF.

V gene TRBV19 combines with J gene TRBJ2-5, with D uncertain. The V end was cut by 6 bases, the J end by 1 base, with 12 bases between. CDR1 LNHDA and CDR2 SQIVND come from the germline V gene (reference sequence). CDR3 length: 14 residues. The CDR3 sequence is CASRRTSAQETQYF. Written as DNA, the CDR3 is TGTGCCAGTAGAAGGACGAGCGCCCAAGAGACCCAGTACTTC.

This rearrangement joins TRBV6-6 to TRBJ1-1; D is unresolved. The CDR3 loop spans 14 amino acids. Germline V gives CDR1 MNHNY, CDR2 SVGAGI (reference sequence). Trimming stripped 6 bases from V and 0 bases from J, with 11 bases between. The CDR3 loop reads CASRVLQVNTEAFF. CDR3 DNA sequence: TGTGCCAGCAGGGTACTCCAGGTGAACACTGAAGCTTTCTTT.

V is TRBV29-1 and J is TRBJ1-5, with 7 bases identical to TRBD1. The CDR3 totals 13 residues. The germline CDR1 and CDR2 sequences are SQVTM and ANQGSEA. Unmatched junction bases numbered 7, after V lost 7 bases and J lost 4 bases. CDR3 in DNA: TGCAGCGCTTCAGGGGGTCGTAATCAGCCCCAGCATTTT. Protein: CSASGGRNQPQHF.

The V and J genes are TRBV9 and TRBJ1-1, with D perhaps matching TRBD1 (6 bases). Germline CDR1 is SGDLS and CDR2 is YYNGEE. The CDR3 spans 13 residues. The V end lost 3 bases, the J end lost 5 bases, and 11 bases lay between the germline ends. The DNA of the CDR3 is TGTGCCAGCAGCGCTCTAGGGGGGACTGAAGCTTTCTTT. Its translation: CASSALGGTEAFF. The whole variable domain, remainder taken from reference TRBV9 and TRBJ1-1, is DSGVTQTPKHLITATGQRVTLRCSPRSGDLSVYWYQQSLDQGLQFLIQYYNGEERAKGNILERFSAQQFPDLHSELNLSSLELGDSALYFCASSALGGTEAFFGQGTRLTVV.

The J gene is TRBJ1-2, the V gene TRBV5-5, with D uncertain. Germline V CDR1 and CDR2: SGHKS, YYEKEE (reference sequence). Trimming took 1 base from V and 3 from J, leaving 13 bases between them. The CDR3 is 15 residues long. The CDR3 DNA follows: TGTGCCAGCAGCTTGAGTAGGGTTCATCACTATGGCTACACCTTC. Residues: CASSLSRVHHYGYTF.

This clone appeared a few times. The chain has TRBV7-9 and TRBJ2-7; unclear D gene. Germline assignment: CDR1 SEHNR and CDR2 FQNEAQ (reference sequence). Trimming shortened V by 0 bases and J by 5 bases, and 11 bases separated the two germline ends. The CDR3 runs 14 residues. The CDR3 protein is CASSLAGSTHEQYF. The CDR3 coding sequence is TGTGCCAGCAGCTTAGCGGGGTCCACCCACGAGCAGTACTTC.

The CDR3 DNA is TGCGCCAGCAGGCTTTCCGGGACAGCGGTTGAAAAACTGTTTTTT. This codes for CASRLSGTAVEKLFF. The genes are TRBV4-1 and TRBJ1-4; 7 bases line up with TRBD1. With V trimmed by 6 bases and J by 7 bases, 11 bases remained unmatched. Germline V gene lookup returns CDR1 MGHRA and CDR2 YSYEKL. This CDR3 contains 15 residues.

This chain connects TRBV6-5 to TRBJ2-7; D is perhaps TRBD2 (7 bases). This CDR3 region has 15 residues. From germline, CDR1 is MNHEY and CDR2 SVGAGI. V lost 0 bases to trimming and J lost 2 bases, with 11 bases between them. CDR3: CASSYSGGRPYEQYF. Here the CDR3 DNA reads TGTGCCAGCAGTTACTCCGGGGGGCGCCCCTACGAGCAGTACTTC.

CDR3 loop: CASSLGSLDPDTQYF. In DNA, the CDR3 is TGTGCCAGCAGCTTGGGCTCCCTGGATCCAGATACGCAGTATTTT. The rearrangement uses TRBV5-5 and TRBJ2-3; D not resolved. The V gene lost 0 bases and the J gene lost 4 bases, with 12 bases spanning the gap. Germline V CDR1 and CDR2: SGHKS, YYEKEE (reference sequence). The CDR3 runs to 15 residues.

V is TRBV6-2 or TRBV6-3 and J is TRBJ1-5, with D possibly TRBD1 on 6 matching bases. This CDR3 comprises 16 residues. V lost 6 bases, J lost 3 bases, and 18 bases lay in between. Germline-derived CDR1 and CDR2 are MNHEY and SVGEGT. The chain's CDR3 is CASSGVGGELNQPQHF. CDR3 nucleotides: TGTGCCAGCAGCGGCGTAGGGGGGGAACTCAATCAGCCCCAGCATTTT.

The V and J genes are TRBV24-1 and TRBJ2-7, with D uncertain. Germline CDR1 KGHDR, CDR2 SFDVKD. V lost 2 bases to trimming and J lost 0 bases, with 10 bases between them. The CDR3 totals 15 residues. The CDR3 loop is CATSDSRRNSYEQYF. The CDR3 region has the DNA TGTGCCACCAGTGATTCACGCAGGAACTCCTACGAGCAGTACTTC.